Below, 14 T cell receptor beta chains from the same sample are listed, as sequenced in a study of T-cell reconstitution after alpha-beta-depleted transplantation in children. It was with unique molecular identifiers that the TCRbeta library was prepared. TCRdb re-called the PCR reads through MiXCR, storing one row per CDR3 protein. The sample includes over 550,000 distinct CDR3 sequences, 8% to 11% seen only once; the top ten take 4% to 5%. The sequencing here drew on PBMCs from the stem cell graft donor, taken from the stem cell graft. Receptors were obtained from a human donor who donated a stem cell graft to a child with acute myeloid leukemia.

This clonotype was observed a handful of times. The chain employs TRBV6-2 or TRBV6-3 and TRBJ2-2; a weak D match, TRBD1 (5 bases). Germline CDR1 MNHEY, CDR2 SVGEGT. This CDR3 is built from 15 residues. V was pared by 4 bases and J by 3 bases, with 12 bases between. The CDR3 sequence: CASSLAGSHTGELFF. CDR3 coding DNA: TGTGCCAGCAGTTTGGCAGGGTCACACACCGGGGAGCTGTTTTTT.

The table lists this clonotype with many counts. The J gene is TRBJ1-5, the V gene TRBV29-1; D uncertain. Germline V gene data show CDR1 as SQVTM and CDR2 as ANQGSEA. The CDR3 contains 12 residues. Deletions cut 4 bases from V and 2 bases from J, with 6 bases between. This chain's CDR3 is CSVGEGNQPQHF. CDR3 DNA sequence: TGCAGCGTTGGGGAGGGCAATCAGCCCCAGCATTTT.

V is TRBV29-1 and J is TRBJ2-2, with 11 bases aligning to TRBD2. The CDR3 loop spans 16 amino acids. Per germline, CDR1 SQVTM and CDR2 ANQGSEA. The ends lost 5 bases at V and 4 bases at J; junction bases unmatched: 9. The chain's CDR3 is CSVPIAGGPGTGELFF. The DNA for the CDR3 is TGCAGCGTTCCTATAGCGGGAGGGCCAGGCACCGGGGAGCTGTTTTTT.

There are many counts of this clonotype. The CDR3 DNA reads TGCAGTGCTACCAGATCTCAAGAGACCCAGTACTTC. Translation: CSATRSQETQYF. The chain recombines TRBV20-1 with TRBJ2-5; no reliable D call. The V end was cut by 4 bases, the J end by 2 bases, with 8 bases between. CDR1 DFQATT and CDR2 SNEGSKA come from the germline V gene (reference sequence). The CDR3 length is 12 residues.

This clonotype has only a few counts. V gene TRBV24-1 combines with J gene TRBJ2-5; TRBD2 might be the D (5 bases). Germline values: CDR1 KGHDR, CDR2 SFDVKD. The CDR3 loop spans 16 amino acids. The germline V and J ends were trimmed by 4 bases and 5 bases, with 19 bases remaining between them. CDR3 coding DNA: TGTGCCACCAGTGACCCGGCACAGAGGCCGGGGGAGACCCAGTACTTC. Encoded protein: CATSDPAQRPGETQYF.

In its sample, this clonotype was seen many times. The chain employs TRBV12-3 or TRBV12-4 and TRBJ1-5, with TRBD1 matching over 7 bases. The CDR3 sequence is 15 residues long. Trimming removed 4 bases from V and 5 bases from J; junction bases left unmatched: 8. The CDR3 protein is CASSSGTDSYQPQHF. As DNA, the CDR3 is TGTGCCAGCAGTTCAGGGACAGATTCCTATCAGCCCCAGCATTTT.

V is TRBV30 and J is TRBJ2-3, with D unclear. CDR1 and CDR2 (germline): GTSNPN, SVGIG (reference sequence). This CDR3 contains 14 residues. Trimming removed 1 base from V and 3 bases from J, with 11 bases in between. CDR3 sequence: CAWSDRLGTDTQYF. In nucleotides, the CDR3 is TGTGCCTGGAGTGATCGGCTAGGTACAGATACGCAGTATTTT.

This clonotype was recorded at least ten times. This chain uses TRBV2 with TRBJ1-1, with a tentative D call TRBD1 (5 bases). Trimming cost V 6 bases and J 6 bases, with 14 bases left between them. The CDR3 is 13 residues long. Germline V CDR1 and CDR2: SNHLY, FYNNEI. CDR3 DNA: TGTGCCAGCAGGTCTACGGGACCCGCTGAAGCTTTCTTT. It translates to CASRSTGPAEAFF.

The V gene is TRBV5-1, the J gene TRBJ2-5, with 7 bases that match TRBD2. In germline, CDR1 is SGHRS, CDR2 YFSETQ. CDR3 length: 14 amino acids. V gave up 3 bases and J gave up 5 bases; unmatched junction bases: 7. The CDR3 bases are TGCGCCAGCAGCTCGGGGAGGGGAGCGGAGACCCAGTACTTC. Protein: CASSSGRGAETQYF.

This clonotype was seen a few times. The V call is TRBV5-1, the J call TRBJ2-1; 12 nucleotides line up with TRBD2. CDR3 length: 18 amino acids. The V gene's germline CDR1 is SGHRS and CDR2 YFSETQ. V gave up 1 base and J gave up 3 bases; unmatched junction bases: 8. The CDR3 spells CASSLRTSGRLGYNEQFF. In DNA form, the CDR3 reads TGCGCCAGCAGCTTGAGAACTAGCGGGAGGCTGGGCTACAATGAGCAGTTCTTC.

The rearrangement joins TRBV6-1 to TRBJ2-7, with TRBD2 as a possible D gene (5 bases). The CDR3 consists of 14 residues. Germline lookup yields CDR1 MNHNS and CDR2 SASEGT. V lost 7 bases and J 3 bases, leaving 16 bases between the germline ends. DNA of the CDR3: TGTGCCAGCACCCCATATAGAGCGGTCTACGAGCAGTACTTC. Translation gives CASTPYRAVYEQYF.

The V gene is TRBV29-1, the J gene TRBJ2-7, with TRBD2 matching 11 bases. CDR3 size: 14 residues. CDR1 SQVTM and CDR2 ANQGSEA come from the germline V gene. J lost 5 bases, V lost 7 bases, and 10 bases had no gene match. The CDR3 DNA is TGCAGCGCCTCGCTAGCGGGAGGAGTCAACGAGCAGTACTTC. Translating it yields CSASLAGGVNEQYF.

J is TRBJ1-5 and V is TRBV6-2 or TRBV6-3; a weak D match, TRBD1 (6 bases). This CDR3 has 15 amino acids. With 0 bases removed from V and 7 bases from J, the gap between germline ends came to 13 bases. CDR1 and CDR2 (germline): MNHEY, SVGEGT. The CDR3 protein is CASSYSQGGRQPQHF. CDR3 bases: TGTGCCAGCAGTTACTCACAGGGAGGAAGACAGCCCCAGCATTTT.

This clonotype was seen at least ten times. The chain joins TRBV11-3 to TRBJ2-7, with D tentatively TRBD2 (7 bases). Germline values: CDR1 SGHNT, CDR2 YENEEA. Trimming pared 5 bases from V and 0 bases from J, leaving 11 bases between. The CDR3 is 14 residues long. CDR3 in amino acids: CASSRGAVSYEQYF. The CDR3 bases are TGTGCCAGCAGCCGGGGGGCCGTCTCCTACGAGCAGTACTTC.